This T cell receptor (beta chain) was recorded in a study of PD-1 blockade in classical Hodgkin lymphoma (TCRdb year 2020). As for the study more broadly: Nivolumab dosing was 3 mg/kg intravenously every 2 weeks, continuing until either disease progression or unacceptable toxicity. To define a peripheral blood immune signature of response to PD-1 blockade in classical Hodgkin lymphoma, the study combined TCR beta sequencing with CyTOF. The study at large found these results: Trial patients with a complete response had baseline diversity similar to that of newly diagnosed patients, while partial responders and progressors had significantly lower diversity. The study was limited to a single clinical trial cohort, and causes of repertoire differences, possibly disease activity or prior therapy, remained undefined. CD4+ but not CD8+ TCR diversity rose significantly by C4D1 (p=0.0027 vs p=0.16), most apparent in complete responders (p=0.02). Newly diagnosed patients were reported to have lower baseline TCR diversity than healthy donors, and relapsed/refractory patients were reported to have lower baseline TCR diversity still. Diversity was lower in patients who began nivolumab less than 1 year after ASCT, so these patients were left out of later analyses to avoid confounding by immune reconstitution.

This clone has more than one count but fewer than ten. Its cognate antigen has yet to be identified. It has no much larger one-base neighbor in the sample; base qualities were not kept. Trimming takes 2 bases off V and 7 bases off J; junction bases not matched to a gene: 5. Based on the germline V gene (reference sequence), the CDR1 and CDR2 sequences are MNHEY and SMNVEV. The CDR3 measures 16 amino acids from cysteine to phenylalanine. Of the read, only the CDR3 DNA is kept; its 48 bases are in frame from base 1. What this sample's time point label stands for: cycle 4 day 1 (C4D1), after around six weeks of nivolumab. Relapse after autologous stem cell transplantation had occurred in all trial patients, and cohorts A, B and C were distinguished by prior brentuximab vedotin exposure. The trial cohort was composed of about 54 patients with relapsed/refractory classical Hodgkin lymphoma, for whom complete response, partial response or progressive disease was recorded as best overall response. In the multi-cohort phase II CheckMate 205 trial, trial patients received single-agent nivolumab. Best overall response was determined by an independent review committee according to the 2007 International Working Group response criteria. PBMCs from the trial were collected at three points: immediately before nivolumab initiation (C1D1), and during therapy at cycle 2 day 1 and cycle 4 day 1. Peripheral blood was collected in 8 mL Vacutainer Cell Preparation Tubes, from which PBMCs were isolated by centrifugation and then cryopreserved.

The Qiagen DNeasy kit was used to extract genomic DNA both from unsorted PBMCs and from the negatively selected CD4+ and CD8+ fractions. TCR beta CDR3 regions were amplified by immunoSEQ multiplex PCR using primers annealing to V and J segments. A synthetic immune receptor repertoire was used to minimize amplification bias, and remaining bias was computationally removed after sequencing. The paper's data handling went like this. Custom Python scripts were used to quantify repertoire diversity as the Shannon entropy index. The unsorted, CD4+ and CD8+ repertoires were each analyzed separately, with the exception of combined analyses, where CD4+ and CD8+ sequences were merged in silico. A clone was considered expanded if an increase in frequency of at least 2-fold after treatment relative to C1D1 was found, and a pseudocount of 0.5 was applied to clones undetected at baseline. Clones with 0 or 1 copy at C1D1 were classified as singleton clones, and clones with 2 or more copies were classified as non-singleton clones. Clones expanded in unsorted samples were assigned a CD4+, CD8+ or unknown annotation through matching of protein sequences in sorted samples from the same patient. Wilcoxon tests were applied to paired samples to test diversity changes from C1D1 to C4D1. TCRdb provides this immuneACCESS table in a form limited to in-frame rearrangements. Some clones are lacking; in checked studies, under half of them reflect an unresolved V gene, and why the rest are absent is not known. From that table come the V and J calls and clone size; the DNA was used to work out D and trimming. For this sample the table gives around 50,000 clones, of which about 75% were detected only once. Jointly, the top ten make up about 12% of the sample.

This material consisted of peripheral blood mononuclear cells (PBMCs), taken before the fourth cycle of nivolumab. The V gene is TRBV27 and the J gene is TRBJ2-1, with 13 bases in between that match TRBD2. The sequence was collected from a human donor with classical Hodgkin lymphoma. The DNA reads TGTGCCAGCAGTTTAATCGGACTAGCGGGAGAAAATGAGCAGTTCTTC. Translation gives CASSLIGLAGENEQFF.